This TCR beta chain originates from a study of naive and memory T cell subsets. The germline V gene encodes CDR1 MNHEY and CDR2 SMNVEV (reference sequence). Trimming took off 3 bases at V and 8 bases at J, with 5 bases between the two ends. The CDR3 has 11 residues. This clonotype was detected ten times or more. An equimolar mix of two oligonucleotides served as the beta constant-region primer for TRBC1 and TRBC2. Ligated cDNA was amplified by four rounds of PCR with nested alpha and beta constant-region primers and SP2. TCRdb reanalysed the UMI-ligation and nested PCR reads using MiXCR and keeps one entry per CDR3 protein. The top ten clones hold approximately 1.1% of a sample with some 82,000 distinct CDR3 sequences, roughly 9.3% of them seen once.

This TCR was sampled from a human donor in good health. Sequenced material: naive CD8+ T cells from blood. This chain joins TRBV27 and TRBJ2-1; D is uncertain. CDR3 protein: CASSFQDEQFF. In nucleotides, the CDR3 is TGTGCCAGCAGTTTTCAGGATGAGCAGTTCTTC.